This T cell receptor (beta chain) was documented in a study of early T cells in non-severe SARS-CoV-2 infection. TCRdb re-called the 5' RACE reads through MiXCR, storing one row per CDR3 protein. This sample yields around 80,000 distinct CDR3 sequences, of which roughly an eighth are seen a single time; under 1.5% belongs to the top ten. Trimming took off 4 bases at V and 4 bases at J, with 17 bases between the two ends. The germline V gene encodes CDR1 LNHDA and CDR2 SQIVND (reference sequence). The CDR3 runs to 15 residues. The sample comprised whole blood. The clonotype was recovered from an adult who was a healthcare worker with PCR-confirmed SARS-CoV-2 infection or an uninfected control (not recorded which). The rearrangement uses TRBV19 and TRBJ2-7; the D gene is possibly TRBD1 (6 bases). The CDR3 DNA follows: TGTGCCAGTAGTACAACCGGGACACTTCGGTACGAGCAGTACTTC. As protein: CASSTTGTLRYEQYF.